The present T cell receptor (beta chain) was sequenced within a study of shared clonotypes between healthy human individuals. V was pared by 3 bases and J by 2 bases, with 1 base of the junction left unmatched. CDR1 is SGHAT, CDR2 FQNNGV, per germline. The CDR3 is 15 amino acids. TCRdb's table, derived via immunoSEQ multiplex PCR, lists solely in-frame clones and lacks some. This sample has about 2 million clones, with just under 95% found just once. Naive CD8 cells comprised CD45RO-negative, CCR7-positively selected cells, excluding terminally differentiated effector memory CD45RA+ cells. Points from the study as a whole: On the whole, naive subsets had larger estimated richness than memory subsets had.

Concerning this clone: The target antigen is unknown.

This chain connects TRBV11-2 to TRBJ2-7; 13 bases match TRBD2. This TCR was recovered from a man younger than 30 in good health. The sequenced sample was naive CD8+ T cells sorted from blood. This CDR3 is CASSFGLAGAYEQYF. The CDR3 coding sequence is TGTGCCAGCAGCTTCGGACTAGCGGGGGCCTACGAGCAGTACTTC.